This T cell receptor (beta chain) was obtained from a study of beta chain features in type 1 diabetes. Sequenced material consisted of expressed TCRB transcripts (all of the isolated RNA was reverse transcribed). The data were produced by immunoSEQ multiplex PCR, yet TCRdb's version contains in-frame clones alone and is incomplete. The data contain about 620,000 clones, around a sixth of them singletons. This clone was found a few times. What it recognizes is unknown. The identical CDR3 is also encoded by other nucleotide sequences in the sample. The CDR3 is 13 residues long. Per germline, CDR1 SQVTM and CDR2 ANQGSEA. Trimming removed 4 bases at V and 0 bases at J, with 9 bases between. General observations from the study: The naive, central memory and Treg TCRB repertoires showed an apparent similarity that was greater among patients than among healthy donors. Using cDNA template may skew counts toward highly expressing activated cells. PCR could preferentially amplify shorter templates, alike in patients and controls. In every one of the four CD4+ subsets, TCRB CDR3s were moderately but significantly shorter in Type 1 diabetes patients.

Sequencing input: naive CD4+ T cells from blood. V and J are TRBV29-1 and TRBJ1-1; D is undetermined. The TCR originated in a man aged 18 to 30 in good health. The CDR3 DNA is TGCAGCGTTGGTCGCCGGCTGAACACTGAAGCTTTCTTT. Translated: CSVGRRLNTEAFF.